This TCR beta chain emerged from a study of cytomegalovirus exposure and HLA in healthy donors. The study's findings and limits: Testing in vitro showed a few CMV-associated chains specific for CMV antigens. Listed as cytomegalovirus-associated were 164 TCR beta chains.

The protocol was immunoSEQ multiplex PCR, while the TCRdb copy is restricted to in-frame clones and leaves out a portion. This sample has some 120,000 clones, with around 90% found just once. Concerning this clone itself: The antigen remains undetermined.

The CDR3 length is 15 residues. Germline V gene lookup returns CDR1 SEHNR and CDR2 FQNEAQ (reference sequence). V was clipped by 5 bases and J by 2 bases, with 14 bases between them. The chain joins TRBV7-9 to TRBJ2-3, with D possibly TRBD2 on 5 matching bases. The origin of this receptor is a woman aged 18-30 years in good health and CMV-seronegative. Sequenced material: PBMCs. The CDR3 DNA is TGTGCCAGCAGCCCCATCGGGGTAAACACAGATACGCAGTATTTT. This gives the protein CASSPIGVNTDTQYF.